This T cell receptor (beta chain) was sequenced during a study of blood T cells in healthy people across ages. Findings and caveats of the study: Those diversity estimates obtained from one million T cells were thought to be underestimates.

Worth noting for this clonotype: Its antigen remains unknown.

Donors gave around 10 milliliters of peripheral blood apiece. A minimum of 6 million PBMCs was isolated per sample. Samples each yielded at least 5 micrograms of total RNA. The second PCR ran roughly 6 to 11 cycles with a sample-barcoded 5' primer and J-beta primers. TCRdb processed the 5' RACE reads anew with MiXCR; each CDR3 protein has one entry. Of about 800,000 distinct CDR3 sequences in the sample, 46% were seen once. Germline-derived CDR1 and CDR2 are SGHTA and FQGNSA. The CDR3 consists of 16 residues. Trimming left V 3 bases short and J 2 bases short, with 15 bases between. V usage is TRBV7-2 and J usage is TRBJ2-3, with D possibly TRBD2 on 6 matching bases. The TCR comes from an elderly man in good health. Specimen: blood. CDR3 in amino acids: CASSFDGTRTTDTQYF. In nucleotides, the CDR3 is TGTGCCAGCAGCTTCGACGGGACTCGAACCACAGATACGCAGTATTTT.